This T cell receptor (beta chain) derives from a study of cytomegalovirus exposure and HLA in healthy donors. The wider study: Unique TCRs from HLA-typed donors, 65 million to 85 million of them, were held in an early data release. Study conclusions and caveats: A later analysis found most CMV-associated TCR beta chains apparently HLA-restricted. Previous analysis showed most TCR beta V segments were productive about 87% or about 30% of the time. Among TCR beta chains, those listed as cytomegalovirus-associated numbered some 160.

In regard to this clone: As yet, its antigen is unknown.

V gave up 10 bases and J gave up 8 bases; unmatched junction bases: 7. The length of the CDR3 is 12 residues. Germline CDR1 reads ENHRY; CDR2 reads SYGVKD. 60 Vbeta and 13 Jbeta primers were used in PCR. The table came from immunoSEQ multiplex PCR; TCRdb's copy has only in-frame clones and leaves some out. The table records about 140,000 clones, roughly 83% of them present only once. The receptor's source is a female donor in good health and CMV-seronegative. The chain uses TRBV10-3 and TRBJ1-4, with TRBD1 identical over 7 bases. The specimen sequenced was PBMCs. The CDR3 DNA follows: TGTGCCACACAGGGGCAGGACGAAAAACTGTTTTTT. Protein: CATQGQDEKLFF.